This section outlines one T cell receptor beta chain sequence together with its context. Its cognate antigen is unknown. Some clones are missing from TCRdb's copy, which holds only in-frame ones; the method was immunoSEQ multiplex PCR. The data show 150,000 to 160,000 clones, roughly 86% seen once. The record originates from a study of radiation and T cells in renal cell carcinoma. The CDR3 length is 17 residues. Germline assignment: CDR1 LNHDA and CDR2 SQIVND (reference sequence). V lost 0 bases and J 6 bases, leaving 17 bases between the germline ends. Study-level results: Top tumor clonotypes rose in blood 2 weeks post-radiation, then contracted.

Specified time point: blood 2 weeks post-SBRT. Treatment in this sample: 15 Gy SBRT to primary tumor, nephrectomy 4 weeks later. Radiation-treated patients gave blood at baseline, week 2 and week 4. The specimen was blood, collected from a patient whose treatment included radiotherapy and nephrectomy. This TCR was sampled from a woman in her fifties or sixties with renal cell carcinoma. This sequence joins TRBV19 and TRBJ2-2; the D gene is possibly TRBD1 (6 bases). As DNA, the CDR3 is TGTGCCAGTAGTATAGATTTGAGGGGGACCCCCGCCGGGGAGCTGTTTTTT. As protein: CASSIDLRGTPAGELFF.